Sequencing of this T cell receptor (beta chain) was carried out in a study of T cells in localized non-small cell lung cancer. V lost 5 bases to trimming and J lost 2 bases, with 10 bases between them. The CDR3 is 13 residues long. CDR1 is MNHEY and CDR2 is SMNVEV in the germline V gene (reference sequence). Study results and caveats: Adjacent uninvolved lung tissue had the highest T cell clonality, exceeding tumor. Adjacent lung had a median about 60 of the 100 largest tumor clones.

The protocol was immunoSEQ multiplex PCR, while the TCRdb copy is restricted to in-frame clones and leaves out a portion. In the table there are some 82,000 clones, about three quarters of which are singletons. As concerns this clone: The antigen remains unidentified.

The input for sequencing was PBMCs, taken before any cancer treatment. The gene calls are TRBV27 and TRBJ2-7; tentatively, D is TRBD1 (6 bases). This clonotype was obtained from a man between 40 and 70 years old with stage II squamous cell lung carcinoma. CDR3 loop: CASSLGQTYEQYF. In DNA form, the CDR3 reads TGTGCCAGCAGTCTGGGACAAACCTACGAGCAGTACTTC.